This T cell receptor beta chain was captured by sequencing in a study of Graves' ophthalmopathy and Graves' hyperthyroidism. Investigators amplified TCR beta CDR3 regions from RNA transcripts. HTBI-primed RT-PCR formed the first round, and a multiplex PCR formed the second. In TCRdb, the multiplex PCR reads were re-called with MiXCR into one record per CDR3 protein. The top ten hold 2% to 3% of the sample, which has a few hundred thousand distinct CDR3 sequences, about a sixth seen once. The CDR3 totals 11 residues. V was clipped by 0 bases and J by 13 bases; unmatched bases: 6. Looked up from germline, CDR1 is GTSNPN and CDR2 is SVGIG (reference sequence). Study-level points and caveats: Sensitivity reached 87.88% and specificity roughly 82% for a 13-signature model separating ophthalmopathy from stable hyperthyroidism.

This clonotype was observed many times. Its antigen remains unidentified. The V call is TRBV30, the J call TRBJ2-7; 7 nucleotides match TRBD1. The sequencing sample was made of peripheral blood. The clonotype comes from an adult woman with stable Graves' hyperthyroidism. The CDR3, as DNA: TGTGCCTGGAGTGTAAACGGACAGGCCTACTTC. Its translation is CAWSVNGQAYF.